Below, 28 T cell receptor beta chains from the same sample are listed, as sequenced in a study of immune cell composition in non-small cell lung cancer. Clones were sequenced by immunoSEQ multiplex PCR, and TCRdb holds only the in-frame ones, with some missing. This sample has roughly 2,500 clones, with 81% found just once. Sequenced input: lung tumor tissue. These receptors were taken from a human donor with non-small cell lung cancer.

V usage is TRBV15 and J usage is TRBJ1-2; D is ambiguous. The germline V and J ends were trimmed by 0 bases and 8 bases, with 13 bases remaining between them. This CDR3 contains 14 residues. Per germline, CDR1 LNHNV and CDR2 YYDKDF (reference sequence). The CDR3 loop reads CATSRDWGGGGYTF. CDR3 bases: TGTGCCACCAGCAGAGATTGGGGAGGAGGCGGCTACACCTTC.

The DNA for the CDR3 is TGTGCCAGTAGTCCCCAGGGGGCGCCCACCCCCTACGAGCAGTACTTC. As protein: CASSPQGAPTPYEQYF. The V and J genes are TRBV19 and TRBJ2-7; 8 positions agree with TRBD1. V shed 5 bases and J 2 bases; nucleotides not matched to a gene: 11. The CDR3 loop spans 16 amino acids. Per germline, CDR1 LNHDA and CDR2 SQIVND (reference sequence).

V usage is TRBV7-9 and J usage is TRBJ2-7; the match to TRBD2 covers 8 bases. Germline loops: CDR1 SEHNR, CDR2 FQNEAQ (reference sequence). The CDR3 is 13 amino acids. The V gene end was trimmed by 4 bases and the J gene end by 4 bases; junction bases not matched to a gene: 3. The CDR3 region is CASSSGRVYEQYF. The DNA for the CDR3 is TGTGCCAGCAGCTCCGGGAGGGTATACGAGCAGTACTTC.

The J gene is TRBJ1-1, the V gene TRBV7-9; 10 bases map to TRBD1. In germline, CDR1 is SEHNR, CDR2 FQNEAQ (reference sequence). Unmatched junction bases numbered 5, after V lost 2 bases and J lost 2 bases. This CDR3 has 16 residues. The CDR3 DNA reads TGTGCCAGCAGCTTAAGACAGGGGGCCCTCAACACTGAAGCTTTCTTT. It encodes CASSLRQGALNTEAFF.

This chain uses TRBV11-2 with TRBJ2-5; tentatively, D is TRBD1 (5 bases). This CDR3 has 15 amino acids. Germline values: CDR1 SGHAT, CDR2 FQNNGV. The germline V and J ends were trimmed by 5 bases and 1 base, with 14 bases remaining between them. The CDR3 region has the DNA TGTGCCAGCAGCATACGGTGGGGCCTCCAAGAGACCCAGTACTTC. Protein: CASSIRWGLQETQYF.

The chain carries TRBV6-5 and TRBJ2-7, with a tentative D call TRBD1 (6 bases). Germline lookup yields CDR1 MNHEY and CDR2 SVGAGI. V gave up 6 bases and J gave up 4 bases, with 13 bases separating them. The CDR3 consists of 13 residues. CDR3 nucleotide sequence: TGTGCCAGCAGCCATGGACAGATTTACGAGCAGTACTTC. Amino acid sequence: CASSHGQIYEQYF.

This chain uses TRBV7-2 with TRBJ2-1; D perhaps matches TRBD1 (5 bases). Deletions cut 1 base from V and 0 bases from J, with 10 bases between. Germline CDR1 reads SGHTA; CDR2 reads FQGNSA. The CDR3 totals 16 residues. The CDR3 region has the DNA TGTGCCAGCAGCTTAGGGGGCCCGAGCTCCTACAATGAGCAGTTCTTC. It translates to CASSLGGPSSYNEQFF. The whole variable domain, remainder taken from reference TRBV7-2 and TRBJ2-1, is GAGVSQSPSNKVTEKGKDVELRCDPISGHTALYWYRQSLGQGLEFLIYFQGNSAPDKSGLPSDRFSAERTGGSVSTLTIQRTQQEDSAVYLCASSLGGPSSYNEQFFGPGTRLTVL.

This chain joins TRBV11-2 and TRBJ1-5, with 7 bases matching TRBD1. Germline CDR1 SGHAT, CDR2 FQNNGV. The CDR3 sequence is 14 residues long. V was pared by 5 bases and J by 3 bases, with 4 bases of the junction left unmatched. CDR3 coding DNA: TGTGCCAGCAGCCAGGACAGGTACAATCAGCCCCAGCATTTT. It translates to CASSQDRYNQPQHF.

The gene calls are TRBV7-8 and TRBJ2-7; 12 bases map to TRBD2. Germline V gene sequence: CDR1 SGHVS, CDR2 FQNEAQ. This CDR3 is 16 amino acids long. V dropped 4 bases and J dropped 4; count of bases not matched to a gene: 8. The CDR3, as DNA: TGTGCCAGCAGCTCTTCTAGCGGGGGGGCCGGGTACGAGCAGTACTTC. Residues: CASSSSSGGAGYEQYF.

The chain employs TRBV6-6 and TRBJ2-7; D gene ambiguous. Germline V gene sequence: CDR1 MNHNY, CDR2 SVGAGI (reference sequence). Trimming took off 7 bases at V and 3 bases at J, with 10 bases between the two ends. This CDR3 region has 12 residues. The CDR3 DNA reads TGTGCCAGCATTGGCAGAAACTACGAGCAGTACTTC. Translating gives CASIGRNYEQYF.

CDR3 in amino acids: CASSLTGQGPRSYNSPLHF. In nucleotides, the CDR3 is TGTGCCAGCAGCTTGACGGGACAGGGTCCCCGCTCCTATAATTCACCCCTCCACTTT. V and J are TRBV7-6 and TRBJ1-6; 9 bases fit TRBD1. CDR3 length equals 19 residues. Germline V gene data show CDR1 as SGHVS and CDR2 as FNYEAQ. J gave up 0 bases and V 3 bases, and 9 bases lay outside the gene matches. The whole variable domain, filled in from reference TRBV7-6 and TRBJ1-6, reads GAGVSQSPRYKVTKRGQDVALRCDPISGHVSLYWYRQALGQGPEFLTYFNYEAQQDKSGLPNDRFSAERPEGSISTLTIQRTEQRDSAMYRCASSLTGQGPRSYNSPLHFGNGTRLTVT.

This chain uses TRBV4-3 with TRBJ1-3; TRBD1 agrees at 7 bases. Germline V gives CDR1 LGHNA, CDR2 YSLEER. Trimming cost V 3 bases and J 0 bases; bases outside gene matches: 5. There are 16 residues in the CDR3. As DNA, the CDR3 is TGCGCCAGCAGCCAGAACAGGGGAAACTCTGGAAACACCATATATTTT. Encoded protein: CASSQNRGNSGNTIYF.

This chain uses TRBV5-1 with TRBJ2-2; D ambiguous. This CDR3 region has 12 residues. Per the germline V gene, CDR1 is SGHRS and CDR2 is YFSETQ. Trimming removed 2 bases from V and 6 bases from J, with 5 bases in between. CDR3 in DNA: TGCGCCAGCAGCTTTCTTGCCGGGGAGCTGTTTTTT. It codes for CASSFLAGELFF.

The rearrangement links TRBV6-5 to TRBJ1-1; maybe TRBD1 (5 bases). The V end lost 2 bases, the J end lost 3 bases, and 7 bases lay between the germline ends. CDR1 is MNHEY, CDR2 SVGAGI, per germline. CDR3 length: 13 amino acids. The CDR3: CASSYGGDTEAFF. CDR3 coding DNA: TGTGCCAGCAGTTACGGGGGGGACACTGAAGCTTTCTTT.

CDR3 protein: CASSLARQGSNQPQHF. Here the CDR3 DNA reads TGTGCCAGCAGCTTAGCTAGGCAGGGGTCCAATCAGCCCCAGCATTTT. The chain is built from TRBV11-3 and TRBJ1-5; perhaps TRBD1 as D (6 bases). The CDR3 consists of 16 residues. The germline V gene has CDR1 SGHNT and CDR2 YENEEA. Trimming left V 1 base short and J 3 bases short, with 13 bases between.

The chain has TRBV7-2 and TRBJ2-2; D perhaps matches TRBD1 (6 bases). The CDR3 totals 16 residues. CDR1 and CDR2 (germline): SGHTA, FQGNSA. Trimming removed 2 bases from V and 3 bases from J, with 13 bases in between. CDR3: CASSLRNRAYTGELFF. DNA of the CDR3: TGTGCCAGCAGCTTAAGAAACAGGGCGTACACCGGGGAGCTGTTTTTT.

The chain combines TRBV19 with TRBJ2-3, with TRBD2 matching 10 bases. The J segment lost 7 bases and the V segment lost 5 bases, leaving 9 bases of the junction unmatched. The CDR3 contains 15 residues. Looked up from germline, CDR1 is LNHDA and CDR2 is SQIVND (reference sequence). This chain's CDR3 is CASSFSGGAANTQYF. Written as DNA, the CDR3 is TGTGCCAGTAGTTTCAGCGGGGGGGCGGCGAATACGCAGTATTTT.

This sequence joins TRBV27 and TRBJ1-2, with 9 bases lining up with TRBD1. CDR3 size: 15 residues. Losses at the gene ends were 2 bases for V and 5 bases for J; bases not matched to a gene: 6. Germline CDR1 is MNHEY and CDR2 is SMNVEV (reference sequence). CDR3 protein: CASSLERTGVYGYTF. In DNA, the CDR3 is TGTGCCAGCAGTTTAGAAAGGACAGGGGTATATGGCTACACCTTC.

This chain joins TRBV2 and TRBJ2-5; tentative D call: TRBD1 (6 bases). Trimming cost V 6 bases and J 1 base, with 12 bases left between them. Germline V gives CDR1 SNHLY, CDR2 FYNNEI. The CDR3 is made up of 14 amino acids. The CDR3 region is CASSDQGFQETQYF. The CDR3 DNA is TGTGCCAGCAGCGATCAGGGGTTCCAAGAGACCCAGTACTTC.

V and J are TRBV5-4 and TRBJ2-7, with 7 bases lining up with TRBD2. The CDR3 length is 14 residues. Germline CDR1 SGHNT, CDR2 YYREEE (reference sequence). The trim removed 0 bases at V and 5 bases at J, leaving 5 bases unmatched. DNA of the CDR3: TGTGCCAGCAGCTTGGGCGGGGGAGAGGACGAGCAGTACTTC. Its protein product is CASSLGGGEDEQYF.

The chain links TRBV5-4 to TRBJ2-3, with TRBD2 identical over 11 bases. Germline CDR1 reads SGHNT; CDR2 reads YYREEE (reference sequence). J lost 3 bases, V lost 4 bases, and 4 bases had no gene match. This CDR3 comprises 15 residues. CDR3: CASSLLAGATDTQYF. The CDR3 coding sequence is TGTGCCAGCAGCCTACTAGCGGGGGCGACAGATACGCAGTATTTT.

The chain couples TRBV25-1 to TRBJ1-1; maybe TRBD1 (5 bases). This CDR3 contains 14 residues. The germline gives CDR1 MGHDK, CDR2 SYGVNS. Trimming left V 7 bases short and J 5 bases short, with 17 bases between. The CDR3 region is CASTPPRVGTEAFF. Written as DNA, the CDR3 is TGTGCCAGCACCCCTCCCAGGGTAGGGACTGAAGCTTTCTTT. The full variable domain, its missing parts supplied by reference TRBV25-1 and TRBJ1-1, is EADIYQTPRYLVIGTGKKITLECSQTMGHDKMYWYQQDPGMELHLIHYSYGVNSTEKGDLSSESTVSRIRTEHFPLTLESARPSHTSQYLCASTPPRVGTEAFFGQGTRLTVV.

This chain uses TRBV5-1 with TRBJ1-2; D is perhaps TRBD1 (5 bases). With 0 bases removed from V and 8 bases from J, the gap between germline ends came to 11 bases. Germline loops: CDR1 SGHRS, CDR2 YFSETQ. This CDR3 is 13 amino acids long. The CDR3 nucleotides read TGCGCCAGCAGCTTGGACCTCGGGGGGGGCTACACCTTC. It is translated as CASSLDLGGGYTF. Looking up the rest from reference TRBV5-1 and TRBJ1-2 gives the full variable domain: KAGVTQTPRYLIKTRGQQVTLSCSPISGHRSVSWYQQTPGQGLQFLFEYFSETQRNKGNFPGRFSGRQFSNSRSEMNVSTLELGDSALYLCASSLDLGGGYTFGSGTRLTVV.

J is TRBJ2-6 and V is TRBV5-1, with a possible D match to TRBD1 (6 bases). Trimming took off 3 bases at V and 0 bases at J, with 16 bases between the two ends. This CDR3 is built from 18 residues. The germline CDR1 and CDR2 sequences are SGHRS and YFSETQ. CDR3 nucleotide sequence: TGCGCCAGCAGCTCACAGGGTTCCTCCAGCTCTGGGGCCAACGTCCTGACTTTC. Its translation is CASSSQGSSSSGANVLTF.

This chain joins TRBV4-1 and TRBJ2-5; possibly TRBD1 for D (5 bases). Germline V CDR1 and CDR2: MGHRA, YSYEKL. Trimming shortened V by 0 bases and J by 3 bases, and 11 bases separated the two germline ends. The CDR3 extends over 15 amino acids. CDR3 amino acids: CASSQDWNRKETQYF. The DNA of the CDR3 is TGCGCCAGCAGCCAAGATTGGAACAGGAAAGAGACCCAGTACTTC.

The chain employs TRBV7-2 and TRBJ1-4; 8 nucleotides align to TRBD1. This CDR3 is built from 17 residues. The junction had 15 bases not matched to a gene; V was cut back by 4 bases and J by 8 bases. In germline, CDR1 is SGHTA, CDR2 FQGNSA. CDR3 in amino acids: CASSSIAWTGRREKLFF. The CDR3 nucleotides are TGTGCCAGCAGCTCCATTGCCTGGACAGGGAGGAGGGAAAAACTGTTTTTT.

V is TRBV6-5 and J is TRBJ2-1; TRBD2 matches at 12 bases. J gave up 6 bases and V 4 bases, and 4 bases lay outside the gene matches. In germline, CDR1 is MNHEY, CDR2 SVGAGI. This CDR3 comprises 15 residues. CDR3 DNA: TGTGCCAGCAGTTTCGGACTAGCGGGGTCCAATGAGCAGTTCTTC. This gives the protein CASSFGLAGSNEQFF.

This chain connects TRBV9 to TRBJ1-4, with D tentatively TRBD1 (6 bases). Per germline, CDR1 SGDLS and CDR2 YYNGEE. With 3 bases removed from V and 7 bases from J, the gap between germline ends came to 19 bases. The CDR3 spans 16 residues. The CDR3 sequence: CASSETPRGFGEKLFF. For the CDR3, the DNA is TGTGCCAGCAGCGAGACCCCCAGGGGTTTCGGTGAAAAACTGTTTTTT.